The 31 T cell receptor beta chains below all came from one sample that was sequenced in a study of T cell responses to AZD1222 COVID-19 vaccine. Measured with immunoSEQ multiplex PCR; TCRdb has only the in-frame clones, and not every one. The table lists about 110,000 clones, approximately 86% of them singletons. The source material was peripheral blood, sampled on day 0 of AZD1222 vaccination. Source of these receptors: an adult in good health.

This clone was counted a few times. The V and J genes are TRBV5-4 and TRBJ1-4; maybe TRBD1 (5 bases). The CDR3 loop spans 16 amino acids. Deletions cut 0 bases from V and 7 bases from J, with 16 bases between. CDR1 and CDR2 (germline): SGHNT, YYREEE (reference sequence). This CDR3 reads CASSLARTTKVEKLFF. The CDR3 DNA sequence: TGTGCCAGCAGCTTGGCAAGGACAACGAAGGTTGAAAAACTGTTTTTT.

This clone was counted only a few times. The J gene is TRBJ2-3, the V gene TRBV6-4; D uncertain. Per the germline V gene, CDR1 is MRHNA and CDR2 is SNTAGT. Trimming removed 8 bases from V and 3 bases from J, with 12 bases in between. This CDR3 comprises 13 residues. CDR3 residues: CASSAHPTDTQYF. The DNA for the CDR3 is TGTGCCAGCTCGGCGCACCCAACAGATACGCAGTATTTT.

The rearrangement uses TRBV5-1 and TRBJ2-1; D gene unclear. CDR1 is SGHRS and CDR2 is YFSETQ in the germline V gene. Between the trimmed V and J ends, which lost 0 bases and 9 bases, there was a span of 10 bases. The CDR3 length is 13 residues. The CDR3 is CASSLDFAAEQFF. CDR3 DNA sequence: TGCGCCAGCAGCTTGGATTTCGCTGCTGAGCAGTTCTTC.

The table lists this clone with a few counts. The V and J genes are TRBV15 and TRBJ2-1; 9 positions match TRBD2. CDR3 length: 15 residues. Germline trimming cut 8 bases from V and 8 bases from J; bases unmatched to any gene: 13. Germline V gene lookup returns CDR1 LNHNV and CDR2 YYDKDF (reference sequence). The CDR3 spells CATERGASGMYEQFF. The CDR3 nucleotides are TGTGCCACCGAGAGGGGGGCTAGCGGGATGTATGAGCAGTTCTTC.

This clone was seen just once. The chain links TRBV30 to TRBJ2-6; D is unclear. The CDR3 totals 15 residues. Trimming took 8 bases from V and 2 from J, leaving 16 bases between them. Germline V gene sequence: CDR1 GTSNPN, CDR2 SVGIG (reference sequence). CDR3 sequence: CARQEIGAGANVLTF. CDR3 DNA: TGTGCCCGCCAGGAGATTGGGGCTGGGGCCAACGTCCTGACTTTC.

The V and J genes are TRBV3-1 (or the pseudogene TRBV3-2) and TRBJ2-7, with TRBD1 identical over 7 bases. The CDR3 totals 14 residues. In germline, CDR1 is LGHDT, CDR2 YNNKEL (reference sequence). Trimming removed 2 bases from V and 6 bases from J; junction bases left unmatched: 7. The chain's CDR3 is CASSQKTGSSEQYF. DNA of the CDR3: TGTGCCAGCAGCCAAAAGACAGGGTCGAGCGAGCAGTACTTC.

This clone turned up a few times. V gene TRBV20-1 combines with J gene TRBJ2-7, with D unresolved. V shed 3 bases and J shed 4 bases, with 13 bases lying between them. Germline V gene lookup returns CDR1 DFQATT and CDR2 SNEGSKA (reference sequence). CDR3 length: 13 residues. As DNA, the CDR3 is TGCAGTGCTAGTGCCTCCCCCGCTTACGAGCAGTACTTC. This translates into CSASASPAYEQYF.

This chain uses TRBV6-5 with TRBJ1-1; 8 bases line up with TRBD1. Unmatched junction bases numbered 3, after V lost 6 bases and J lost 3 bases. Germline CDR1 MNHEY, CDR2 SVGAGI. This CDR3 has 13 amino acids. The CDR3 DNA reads TGTGCCAGCAGGGGGGACAGGTACACTGAAGCTTTCTTT. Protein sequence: CASRGDRYTEAFF.

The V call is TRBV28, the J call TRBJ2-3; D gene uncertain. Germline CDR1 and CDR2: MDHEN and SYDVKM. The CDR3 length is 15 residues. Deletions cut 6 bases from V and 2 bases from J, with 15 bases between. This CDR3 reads CASSLMGGFTDTQYF. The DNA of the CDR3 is TGTGCCAGCAGCCTCATGGGTGGGTTCACAGATACGCAGTATTTT.

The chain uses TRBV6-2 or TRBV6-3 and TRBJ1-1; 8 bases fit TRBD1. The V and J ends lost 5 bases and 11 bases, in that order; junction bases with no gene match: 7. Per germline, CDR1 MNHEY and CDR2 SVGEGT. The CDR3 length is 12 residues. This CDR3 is CASSPLDREAFF. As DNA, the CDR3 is TGTGCCAGCAGTCCCTTGGACAGGGAGGCTTTCTTT.

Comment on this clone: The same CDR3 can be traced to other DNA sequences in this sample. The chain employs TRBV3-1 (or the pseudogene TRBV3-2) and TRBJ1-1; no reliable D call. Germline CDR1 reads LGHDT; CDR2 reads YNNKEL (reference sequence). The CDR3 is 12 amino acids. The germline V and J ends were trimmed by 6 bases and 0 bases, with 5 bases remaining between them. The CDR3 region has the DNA TGTGCCAGCAGTCGTTTGAACACTGAAGCTTTCTTT. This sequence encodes CASSRLNTEAFF.

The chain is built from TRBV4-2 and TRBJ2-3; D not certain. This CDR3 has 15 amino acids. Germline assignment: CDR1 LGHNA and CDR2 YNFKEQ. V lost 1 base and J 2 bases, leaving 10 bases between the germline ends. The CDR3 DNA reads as TGTGCCAGCAGCCAAGCGGCGTTCTACACAGATACGCAGTATTTT. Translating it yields CASSQAAFYTDTQYF.

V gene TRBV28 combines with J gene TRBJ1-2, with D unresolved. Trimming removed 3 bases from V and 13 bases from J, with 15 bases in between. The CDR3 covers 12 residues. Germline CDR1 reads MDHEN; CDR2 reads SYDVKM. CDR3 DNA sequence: TGTGCCAGCAGTTTCCCCGGGAGCCCTTTCACCTTC. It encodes CASSFPGSPFTF.

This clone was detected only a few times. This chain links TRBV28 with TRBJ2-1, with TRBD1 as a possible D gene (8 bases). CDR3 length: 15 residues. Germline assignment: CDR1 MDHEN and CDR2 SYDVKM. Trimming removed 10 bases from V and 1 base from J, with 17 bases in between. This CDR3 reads CATVQGGGSYNEQFF. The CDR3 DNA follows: TGTGCCACCGTACAGGGGGGAGGGTCCTACAATGAGCAGTTCTTC. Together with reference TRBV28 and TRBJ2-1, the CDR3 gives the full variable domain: DVKVTQSSRYLVKRTGEKVFLECVQDMDHENMFWYRQDPGLGLRLIYFSYDVKMKEKGDIPEGYSVSREKKERFSLILESASTNQTSMYLCATVQGGGSYNEQFFGPGTRLTVL.

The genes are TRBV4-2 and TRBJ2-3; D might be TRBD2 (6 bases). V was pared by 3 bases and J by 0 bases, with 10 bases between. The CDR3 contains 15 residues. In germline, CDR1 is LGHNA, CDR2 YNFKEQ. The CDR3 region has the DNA TGTGCCAGCAGCCAGACCCGGGGGAGCACAGATACGCAGTATTTT. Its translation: CASSQTRGSTDTQYF.

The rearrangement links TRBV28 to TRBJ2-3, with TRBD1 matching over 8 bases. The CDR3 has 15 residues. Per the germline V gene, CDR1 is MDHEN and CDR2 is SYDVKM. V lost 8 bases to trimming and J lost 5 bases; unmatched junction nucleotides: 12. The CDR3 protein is CASRILGTGEDTQYF. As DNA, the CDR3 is TGTGCCAGCCGCATCCTTGGGACAGGTGAAGATACGCAGTATTTT.

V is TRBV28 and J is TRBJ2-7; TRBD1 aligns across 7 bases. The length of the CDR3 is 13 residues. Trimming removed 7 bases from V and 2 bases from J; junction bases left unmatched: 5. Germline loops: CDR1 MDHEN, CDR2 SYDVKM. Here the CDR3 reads CASTGTVTYEQYF. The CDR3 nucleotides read TGTGCCAGCACCGGGACAGTGACCTACGAGCAGTACTTC.

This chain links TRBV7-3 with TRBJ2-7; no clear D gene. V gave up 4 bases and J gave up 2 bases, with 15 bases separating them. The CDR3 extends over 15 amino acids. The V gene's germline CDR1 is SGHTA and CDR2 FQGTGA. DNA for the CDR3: TGTGCCAGCAGCTCAGGCCCTCTTATTGCCTACGAGCAGTACTTC. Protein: CASSSGPLIAYEQYF.

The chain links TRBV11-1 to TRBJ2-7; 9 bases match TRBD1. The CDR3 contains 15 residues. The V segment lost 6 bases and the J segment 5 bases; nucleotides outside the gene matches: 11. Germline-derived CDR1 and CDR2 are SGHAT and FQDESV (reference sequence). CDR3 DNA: TGTGCCAGCAGTTCGACAGGGGGTGCAGCCGACGAGCAGTACTTC. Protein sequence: CASSSTGGAADEQYF.

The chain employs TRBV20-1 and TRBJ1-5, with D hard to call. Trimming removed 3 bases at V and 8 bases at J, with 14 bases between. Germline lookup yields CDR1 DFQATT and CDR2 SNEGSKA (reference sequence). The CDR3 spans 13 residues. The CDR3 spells CSASSRAWEPQHF. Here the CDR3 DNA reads TGCAGTGCTAGTTCTCGGGCGTGGGAGCCCCAGCATTTT.

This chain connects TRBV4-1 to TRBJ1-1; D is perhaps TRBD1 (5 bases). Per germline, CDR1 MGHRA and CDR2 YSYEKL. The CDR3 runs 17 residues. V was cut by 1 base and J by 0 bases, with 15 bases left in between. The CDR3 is CASSQGGYDSMNTEAFF. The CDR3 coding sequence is TGCGCCAGCAGCCAAGGGGGCTACGACAGTATGAACACTGAAGCTTTCTTT.

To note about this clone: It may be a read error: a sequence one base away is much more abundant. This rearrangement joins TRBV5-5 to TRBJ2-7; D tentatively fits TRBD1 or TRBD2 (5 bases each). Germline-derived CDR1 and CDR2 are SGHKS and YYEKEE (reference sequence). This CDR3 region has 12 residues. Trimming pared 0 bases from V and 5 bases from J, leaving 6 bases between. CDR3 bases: TGTGCCAGCAGCTTGGTGGGACACGAGCAGTACTTC. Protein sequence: CASSLVGHEQYF.

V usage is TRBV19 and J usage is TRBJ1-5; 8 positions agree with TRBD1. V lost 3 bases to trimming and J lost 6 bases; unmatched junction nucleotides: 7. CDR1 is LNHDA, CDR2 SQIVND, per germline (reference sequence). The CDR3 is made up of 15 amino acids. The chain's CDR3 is CASSIGDRSVQPQHF. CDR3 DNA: TGTGCCAGTAGTATTGGGGACAGGTCGGTTCAGCCCCAGCATTTT.

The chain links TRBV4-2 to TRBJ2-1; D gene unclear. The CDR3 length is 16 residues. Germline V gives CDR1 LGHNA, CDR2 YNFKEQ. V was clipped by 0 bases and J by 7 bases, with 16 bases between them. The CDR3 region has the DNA TGTGCCAGCAGCCAAGACGTTCGCAGGAGTGCGAATGAGCAGTTCTTC. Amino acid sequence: CASSQDVRRSANEQFF.

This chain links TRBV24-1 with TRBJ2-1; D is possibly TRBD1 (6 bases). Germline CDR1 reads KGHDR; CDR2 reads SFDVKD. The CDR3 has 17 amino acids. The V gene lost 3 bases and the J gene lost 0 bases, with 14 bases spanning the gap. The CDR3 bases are TGTGCCACCAGTGATCCCCCGGGACAAAGCTCCTACAATGAGCAGTTCTTC. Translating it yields CATSDPPGQSSYNEQFF.

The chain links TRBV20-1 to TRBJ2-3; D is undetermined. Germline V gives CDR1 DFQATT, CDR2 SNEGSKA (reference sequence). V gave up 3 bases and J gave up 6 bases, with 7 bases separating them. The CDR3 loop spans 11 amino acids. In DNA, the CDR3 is TGCAGTGCTAGTGGGTGGGATACGCAGTATTTT. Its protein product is CSASGWDTQYF.

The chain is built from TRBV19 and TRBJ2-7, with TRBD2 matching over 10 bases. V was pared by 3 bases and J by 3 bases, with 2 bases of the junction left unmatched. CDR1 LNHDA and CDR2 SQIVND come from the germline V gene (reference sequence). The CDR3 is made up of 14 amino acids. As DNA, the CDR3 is TGTGCCAGTAGTATTCTAGCGGGGGACTACGAGCAGTACTTC. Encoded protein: CASSILAGDYEQYF.

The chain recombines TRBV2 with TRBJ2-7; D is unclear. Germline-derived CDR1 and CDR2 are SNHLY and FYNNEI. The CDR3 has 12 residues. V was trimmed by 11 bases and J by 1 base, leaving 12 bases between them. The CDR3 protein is CAARQFSYEQYF. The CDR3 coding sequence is TGTGCCGCGCGGCAGTTTTCCTACGAGCAGTACTTC.

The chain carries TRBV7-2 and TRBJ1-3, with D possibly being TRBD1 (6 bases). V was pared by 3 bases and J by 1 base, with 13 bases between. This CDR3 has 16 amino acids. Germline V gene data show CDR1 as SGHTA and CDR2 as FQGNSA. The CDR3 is CASSLEGVVSGNTIYF. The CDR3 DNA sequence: TGTGCCAGCAGCTTGGAGGGGGTGGTGTCTGGAAACACCATATATTTT.

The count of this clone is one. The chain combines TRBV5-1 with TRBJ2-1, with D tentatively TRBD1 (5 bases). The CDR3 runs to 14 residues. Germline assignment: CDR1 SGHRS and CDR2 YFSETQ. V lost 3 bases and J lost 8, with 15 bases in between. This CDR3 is CASSSARGSHEQFF. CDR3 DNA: TGCGCCAGCAGCTCCGCTAGGGGATCCCATGAGCAGTTCTTC.

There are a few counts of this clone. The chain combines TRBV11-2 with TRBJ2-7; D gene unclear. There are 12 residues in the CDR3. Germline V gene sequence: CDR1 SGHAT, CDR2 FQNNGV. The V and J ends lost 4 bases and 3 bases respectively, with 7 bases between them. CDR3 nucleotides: TGTGCCAGCAGCTATAAGGGCTACGAGCAGTACTTC. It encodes CASSYKGYEQYF.